The present T cell receptor (beta chain) was sequenced within a study of CD8 T cells in Susac syndrome (dated 2019 in TCRdb). About the full investigation: The study used repertoire sequencing to test whether antigen drove CD8+ T cell activation and differentiation in Susac syndrome. Paper-wide results and their limitations: The study acknowledged that relatively few individuals were included in the TCR sequencing and HLA analysis.

On this clonotype itself: The clone's antigen remains unknown. No per-base quality is available; no much larger clone lies one base away.

As encoded in the germline V gene (reference sequence), CDR1 is DFQATT while CDR2 is SNEGSKA. Including cysteine and phenylalanine, the CDR3 has 16 amino acids. The DNA shown is the 48-base CDR3, in frame from base 1. Trimming costs V 0 bases and J 0 bases, and their ends lie 12 bases apart. RNA was extracted using the RNeasy kit, and roughly 0.5 to 1 microgram was reverse transcribed with random hexamers. The immunoSEQ multiplex PCR assay, covering 54 Vbeta and 13 Jbeta segments, was used to amplify TCR beta CDR3 regions. Bias from PCR amplification was corrected by using a synthetic template baseline for primer optimization and for computational correction. Regarding the original processing steps: Reads were annotated to V, D and J genes per IMGT and analyzed with immunoSEQ Analyzer, keeping only productive sequences. To calculate clonality, Shannon entropy was normalized by log2 of the number of productive unique sequences and then subtracted from one. For each patient and control, public and private clones were evaluated within the 100 most prevalent clones. Susac-specific clones were defined as absent from healthy and MS cohorts, about 1,000 published viral clones and other ImmuneACCESS disease sequences. TCRdb's own reprocessing of the public reads used fastp at Q25 and MiXCR and kept productive beta chains. One record per CDR3 amino acid sequence lists the most common genes and DNA. What appears here as the V and J calls and clone size reflects TCRdb's work, not the paper's. In this sample the table shows 200,000 to 250,000 distinct CDR3 sequences, 85% to 95% of which occur a single time. The ten largest clones add up to 0.07% to 0.095% of the sample.

Peripheral blood CD8+ and CD4+ T cells from healthy donors, Susac syndrome patients and multiple sclerosis patients were profiled using high-throughput TCR beta sequencing. The multiple sclerosis controls were treatment-naive patients whose relapsing-remitting disease, either stable or active, fulfilled the revised McDonald criteria. Bulk CD8+ and CD4+ T cells were purified by magnetic negative isolation, while CD8+ TEMRA cells were enriched using FACS. Blood was collected in EDTA tubes and processed within 24 hours, with PBMCs isolated through density gradient centrifugation. PBMCs intended for TCR sequencing were cryopreserved in liquid nitrogen and thawed later in a water bath at 37 degrees C. The sorted or isolated CD4+, CD8+ and CD8+ TEMRA cells reached a purity of at least 90%.

Specimen: CD4+ T cells from PBMCs. The chain couples TRBV20-1 to TRBJ1-5; TRBD1 is possibly the D segment (6 matching bases). The receptor comes from a human donor with multiple sclerosis. The bases read TGCAGTGCTAGAGACAGGGGTTCTTATAGCAATCAGCCCCAGCATTTT. Translated, it reads CSARDRGSYSNQPQHF.